This T cell receptor (beta chain) was recorded in a study of blood T cell repertoires in COVID-19 (dated by TCRdb to 2019 to 2021). General notes on the study: Samples from collaborators originated in the United States, Italy and Spain and spanned both the acute and convalescent phases of COVID-19. The prospective study material was composed of cDNA or gDNA derived from T cells, B-cell-depleted T cells, or PBMCs. Subjects who had been exposed to COVID-19, were actively infected with it, or had recovered from it provided the deeply sampled blood TCRbeta repertoires that made up the dataset. The repertoires were made available in a free public database intended to serve as a resource for research on the immune response to SARS-CoV-2. Samples came from the ongoing ImmuneRACE study (first 160 participants) plus 1,254 subjects from 6 global collaborators. A de-identified subject ID, COVID-19 status, age in years and sex were almost always included in the sample metadata. HLA class I and class II types, where available, came from metadata supplied by the sample provider rather than from assay-based typing. What the work shows at the level of the full study, not this receptor alone: The amount of clinical and demographic metadata varied by source and participant and was provided uncurated.

The immunoSEQ Assay, a bias-controlled multiplex PCR, was used to amplify TCRbeta CDR3 regions from genomic DNA. The study's processing was this. The number of nucleated cells in each sample was estimated by amplification of reference gene primers within the assay. To quantify the absolute abundance of each unique TCRbeta CDR3 rearrangement, sequence reads were collapsed and filtered. Productive Simpson clonality was computed per sample as the square root of Simpson's diversity index over productive rearrangements. Not all clones reach the TCRdb copy of this immuneACCESS table, which keeps in-frame sequences only. Checked studies attribute under half of the gap to unresolved V genes and leave the rest unexplained. V, J and clone size are taken as reported in that table, and D and trimming were inferred from the DNA itself. The sample table shows 200,000 to 250,000 clones, and 85% to 90% are seen once. The ten top clones hold approximately 10% of the sample.

Note on this clone: Its antigen specificity is not known. Per-base qualities were not stored, and no clone one base away is much larger.

One collaborating source in Seattle enrolled patients while the patients were actively infected and followed the patients over time throughout the course of disease. Collaborating institutions collected whole blood in K2EDTA tubes following their own protocols. Collaborator samples were shipped for TCRbeta analysis as frozen whole blood, isolated PBMCs, or DNA extracted from either sample type. V is reduced by 4 bases and J by 0 bases, leaving a spacing of 16 bases between them. The germline V gene supplies CDR1 SGDLS and CDR2 YYNGEE. The CDR3 runs 16 amino acids, cysteine and phenylalanine included. CDR3 DNA only is kept here, 48 bases in frame from base 1.

The receptor was derived from a woman in her 50s with COVID-19, enrolled during active disease. The sequenced sample consisted of peripheral blood. The V and J genes are TRBV9 and TRBJ1-1; the D gene cannot be named for sure. The CDR3 region has the sequence CASSPRRGFLNTEAFF. The sequenced DNA is TGTGCCAGCAGCCCCCGCCGAGGGTTTTTGAACACTGAAGCTTTCTTT.